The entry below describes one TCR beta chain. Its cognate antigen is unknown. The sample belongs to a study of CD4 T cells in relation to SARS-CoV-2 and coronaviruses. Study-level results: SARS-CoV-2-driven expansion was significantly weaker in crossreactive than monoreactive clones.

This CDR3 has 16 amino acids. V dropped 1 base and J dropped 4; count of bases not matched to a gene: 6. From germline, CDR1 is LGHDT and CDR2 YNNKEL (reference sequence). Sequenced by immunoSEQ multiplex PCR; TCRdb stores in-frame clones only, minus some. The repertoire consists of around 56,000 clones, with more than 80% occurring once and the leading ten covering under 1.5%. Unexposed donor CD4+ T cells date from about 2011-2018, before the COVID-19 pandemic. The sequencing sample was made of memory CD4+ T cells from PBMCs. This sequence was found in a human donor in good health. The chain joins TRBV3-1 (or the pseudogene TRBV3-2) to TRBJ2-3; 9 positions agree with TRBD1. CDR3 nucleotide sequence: TGTGCCAGCAGCCAAGGATCACAGGGGGCCGCAGATACGCAGTATTTT. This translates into CASSQGSQGAADTQYF.